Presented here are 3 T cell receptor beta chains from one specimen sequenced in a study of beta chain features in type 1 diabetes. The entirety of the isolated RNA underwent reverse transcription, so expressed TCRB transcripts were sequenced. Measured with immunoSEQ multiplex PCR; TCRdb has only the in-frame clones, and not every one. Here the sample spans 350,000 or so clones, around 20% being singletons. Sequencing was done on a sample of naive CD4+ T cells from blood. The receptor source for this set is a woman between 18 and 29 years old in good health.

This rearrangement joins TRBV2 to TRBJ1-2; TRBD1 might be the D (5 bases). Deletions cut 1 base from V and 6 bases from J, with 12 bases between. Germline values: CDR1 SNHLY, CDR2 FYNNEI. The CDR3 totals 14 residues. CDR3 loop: CASSEGGTSNGYTF. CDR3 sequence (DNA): TGTGCCAGCAGTGAAGGCGGGACCTCGAATGGCTACACCTTC.

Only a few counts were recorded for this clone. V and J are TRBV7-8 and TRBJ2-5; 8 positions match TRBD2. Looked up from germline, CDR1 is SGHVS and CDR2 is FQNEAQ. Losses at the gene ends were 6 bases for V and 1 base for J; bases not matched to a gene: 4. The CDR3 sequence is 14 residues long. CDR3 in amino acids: CASRISGGQETQYF. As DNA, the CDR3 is TGTGCCAGCAGAATCAGCGGGGGCCAAGAGACCCAGTACTTC.

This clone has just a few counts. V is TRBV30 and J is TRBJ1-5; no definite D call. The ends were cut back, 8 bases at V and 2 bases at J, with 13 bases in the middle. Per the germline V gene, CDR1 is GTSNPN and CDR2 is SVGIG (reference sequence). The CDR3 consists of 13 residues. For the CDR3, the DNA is TGTGCCATTCAGGTCGGCGGCAATCAGCCCCAGCATTTT. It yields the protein CAIQVGGNQPQHF. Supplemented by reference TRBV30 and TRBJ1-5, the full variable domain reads SQTIHQWPATLVQPVGSPLSLECTVEGTSNPNLYWYRQAAGRGLQLLFYSVGIGQISSEVPQNLSASRPQDRQFILSSKKLLLSDSGFYLCAIQVGGNQPQHFGDGTRLSIL.